These T cell receptor beta chains were read from a single sample in a study of cytomegalovirus exposure and HLA in healthy donors. Clones were read by immunoSEQ multiplex PCR, and TCRdb kept only the in-frame ones, dropping some. The table shows about 120,000 clones, with around 95% occurring only once. The sequencing input was PBMCs. The receptors were sampled from a man aged 18-30 years in good health and CMV-seronegative. The CDR3 runs from the conserved cysteine through the conserved F or W. The D gene is left open where the match is weak.

V	D	J	CDR3	DNA
TRBV28	TRBD2	TRBJ2-5	CASSLEGLAKQETQYF	TGTGCCAGCAGTTTAGAGGGACTAGCGAAACAAGAGACCCAGTACTTC
TRBV28	NA	TRBJ2-7	CASSPPGARGYEQYF	TGTGCCAGCAGTCCCCCCGGAGCTCGGGGGTACGAGCAGTACTTC
TRBV2	NA	TRBJ2-7	CASTTGLSYEQYF	TGTGCCAGCACGACAGGCCTTTCCTACGAGCAGTACTTC
TRBV30	TRBD2	TRBJ2-1	CAWRSKAGMGEQFF	TGTGCCTGGAGGTCCAAAGCGGGGATGGGGGAGCAGTTCTTC
TRBV7-9	TRBD2	TRBJ2-1	CASSLDTSGLGREQFF	TGTGCCAGCAGCTTAGATACTAGCGGGTTGGGTCGTGAGCAGTTCTTC
TRBV5-8	NA	TRBJ2-7	CASRLSYEQYF	TGTGCCAGCAGACTCTCCTACGAGCAGTACTTC
TRBV29-1	NA	TRBJ2-3	CSAVGHLGTDTQYF	TGCAGCGCCGTGGGGCACCTTGGCACAGATACGCAGTATTTT
TRBV4-2	NA	TRBJ1-5	CASSQDWGGRVSNQPQHF	TGTGCCAGCAGCCAAGATTGGGGAGGGAGGGTGAGCAATCAGCCCCAGCATTTT
TRBV30	TRBD1	TRBJ2-2	CAWRPPRDRGDGELFF	TGTGCCTGGCGCCCCCCCAGGGACAGGGGGGACGGGGAGCTGTTTTTT
TRBV4-2	TRBD1	TRBJ2-2	CASSQGQGATGELFF	TGTGCCAGCAGCCAGGGACAGGGGGCGACCGGGGAGCTGTTTTTT
TRBV4-1	NA	TRBJ2-7	CASSQVLGAGYEQYF	TGCGCCAGCAGCCAAGTTTTGGGGGCAGGCTACGAGCAGTACTTC
TRBV6-6	TRBD2	TRBJ2-3	CASSTHGGDTQYF	TGTGCCAGCAGTACCCACGGGGGGGACACGCAGTATTTT
TRBV5-1	NA	TRBJ1-1	CASSARDSPEAFF	TGCGCCAGCAGCGCACGTGACAGCCCCGAAGCTTTCTTT
TRBV19	NA	TRBJ1-1	CASSITGQRNTEAFF	TGTGCCAGTAGTATAACTGGACAGAGGAACACTGAAGCTTTCTTT
TRBV13	TRBD1	TRBJ1-1	CASSSDRRGTEAFF	TGTGCCAGCAGCTCGGACAGGCGGGGCACTGAAGCTTTCTTT
TRBV2	TRBD1	TRBJ1-1	CASSTGGGTEAFF	TGTGCCAGCAGTACAGGGGGAGGGACTGAAGCTTTCTTT
TRBV7-9	NA	TRBJ1-1	CASSLTGTRGEAFF	TGTGCCAGCAGCTTAACCGGGACAAGAGGTGAGGCTTTCTTT
TRBV5-6	NA	TRBJ2-5	CASSLTAPPTQYF	TGTGCCAGCAGCTTGACAGCCCCCCCAACCCAGTACTTC
TRBV9	NA	TRBJ2-2	CASSVVDTGELFF	TGTGCCAGCAGCGTAGTCGACACCGGGGAGCTGTTTTTT
TRBV7-2	TRBD2	TRBJ2-2	CASSSYSGSITGELFF	TGTGCCAGCAGCTCCTACAGCGGGAGTATCACCGGGGAGCTGTTTTTT
TRBV28	NA	TRBJ1-1	CASRLLQGYTEAFF	TGTGCCAGCAGACTCCTACAGGGTTACACTGAAGCTTTCTTT
TRBV19	NA	TRBJ2-2	CASSMVLDTGELFF	TGTGCCAGTAGTATGGTACTAGACACCGGGGAGCTGTTTTTT
TRBV7-9	NA	TRBJ2-7	CASSFGGARSYEQYF	TGTGCCAGCAGCTTCGGAGGGGCGCGGTCCTACGAGCAGTACTTC
TRBV7-3	TRBD2	TRBJ2-3	CASSLAGGPADTQYF	TGTGCCAGCAGCTTAGCGGGAGGGCCGGCAGATACGCAGTATTTT